These 29 T cell receptor beta chains came from one sample sequenced in a study of blood T cell repertoires in COVID-19. TCRdb keeps only in-frame clones here, not all; method: immunoSEQ multiplex PCR. Of 120,000 or so clones in the sample, about 70% are singletons; the top ten hold more than 5%. The specimen was peripheral blood. These receptors came from a man in his fifties or sixties with acute or convalescent COVID-19.

This rearrangement joins TRBV5-1 to TRBJ1-1; unclear D gene. The CDR3 runs 16 residues. V lost 4 bases, J lost 0 bases, and 16 bases lay in between. From germline, CDR1 is SGHRS and CDR2 YFSETQ. CDR3 protein: CASSTRPQEVNTEAFF. Here the CDR3 DNA reads TGCGCCAGCAGCACTCGACCCCAGGAGGTGAACACTGAAGCTTTCTTT.

This chain connects TRBV19 to TRBJ1-2; perhaps TRBD1 as D (6 bases). The CDR3 contains 14 residues. The germline CDR1 and CDR2 sequences are LNHDA and SQIVND (reference sequence). The V end was cut by 9 bases, the J end by 2 bases, with 16 bases between. For the CDR3, the DNA is TGTGCCAGCTGGACAGAATTAAAGAACTATGGCTACACCTTC. It is translated as CASWTELKNYGYTF.

The chain employs TRBV10-3 and TRBJ1-1; 8 bases map to TRBD1. The CDR3 loop spans 15 amino acids. CDR1 is ENHRY, CDR2 SYGVKD, per germline. J lost 2 bases, V lost 0 bases, and 2 bases had no gene match. The DNA for the CDR3 is TGTGCCATCAGTGAGTCGGGACAGGCCAACACTGAAGCTTTCTTT. Its protein is CAISESGQANTEAFF.

The rearrangement links TRBV19 to TRBJ2-3; TRBD1 is a possible D gene (7 bases). The CDR3 runs to 14 residues. Germline lookup yields CDR1 LNHDA and CDR2 SQIVND (reference sequence). With 5 bases removed from V and 4 bases from J, the gap between germline ends came to 13 bases. The CDR3 is CASSQGGAADTQYF. For the CDR3, the DNA is TGTGCCAGTAGTCAGGGGGGAGCAGCAGATACGCAGTATTTT.

The J gene is TRBJ1-2, the V gene TRBV30; 8 bases line up with TRBD1. Germline CDR1 reads GTSNPN; CDR2 reads SVGIG (reference sequence). The CDR3 is 14 residues long. J gave up 5 bases and V 5 bases, and 10 bases lay outside the gene matches. The CDR3 nucleotides are TGTGCCTGGGGCCGACAGGGGTTGGGGTATGGCTACACCTTC. Its protein is CAWGRQGLGYGYTF.

This chain uses TRBV18 with TRBJ2-1; 9 bases fit TRBD2. With V trimmed by 2 bases and J by 4 bases, 6 bases remained unmatched. Per the germline V gene, CDR1 is KGHSH and CDR2 is LQKENI. This CDR3 has 16 amino acids. This chain's CDR3 is CASSPGASGTYNEQFF. CDR3 nucleotide sequence: TGTGCCAGCTCACCAGGGGCTAGCGGGACGTACAATGAGCAGTTCTTC.

CDR3 loop: CASSVSTGVGANVLTF. DNA of the CDR3: TGTGCCAGTAGTGTATCCACAGGGGTCGGGGCCAACGTCCTGACTTTC. The V gene is TRBV19, the J gene TRBJ2-6; 7 bases match TRBD1. Trimming cost V 5 bases and J 4 bases; bases outside gene matches: 8. The CDR3 extends over 16 amino acids. Germline CDR1 is LNHDA and CDR2 is SQIVND (reference sequence).

The chain uses TRBV19 and TRBJ1-2; TRBD1 might be the D (5 bases). V shed 4 bases and J shed 0 bases, with 18 bases lying between them. The CDR3 loop spans 17 amino acids. Germline V lookup: CDR1 LNHDA, CDR2 SQIVND (reference sequence). The CDR3 region is CASSTQRAAQANYGYTF. CDR3 bases: TGTGCCAGTAGTACCCAACGGGCGGCACAGGCTAACTATGGCTACACCTTC.

The V gene is TRBV12-3 or TRBV12-4, the J gene TRBJ1-5; D gene ambiguous. V was pared by 2 bases and J by 2 bases, with 4 bases between. This CDR3 is 13 amino acids long. For the CDR3, the DNA is TGTGCCAGCAGTTTAAGCCGCAATCAGCCCCAGCATTTT. It encodes CASSLSRNQPQHF.

The J gene is TRBJ2-3, the V gene TRBV9; TRBD1 agrees at 7 bases. Germline assignment: CDR1 SGDLS and CDR2 YYNGEE. The V gene end was trimmed by 2 bases and the J gene end by 3 bases; junction bases not matched to a gene: 9. CDR3 length: 16 residues. The CDR3 sequence: CASSVGGQLRTDTQYF. CDR3 DNA sequence: TGTGCCAGCAGCGTTGGGGGACAGTTAAGAACAGATACGCAGTATTTT.

V gene TRBV27 combines with J gene TRBJ2-7; 7 bases fit TRBD1. Germline lookup yields CDR1 MNHEY and CDR2 SMNVEV (reference sequence). The CDR3 contains 15 residues. J lost 2 bases, V lost 5 bases, and 9 bases had no gene match. The CDR3 DNA sequence: TGTGCCAGCAGTCCCATCCGGGACAGACCCTACGAGCAGTACTTC. Amino acids: CASSPIRDRPYEQYF.

This sequence joins TRBV19 and TRBJ1-5; D remains ambiguous. This CDR3 is built from 13 residues. CDR1 LNHDA and CDR2 SQIVND come from the germline V gene (reference sequence). Trimming cost V 2 bases and J 4 bases, with 6 bases left between them. CDR3 loop: CASSISGNQPQHF. The CDR3, as DNA: TGTGCCAGTAGTATAAGCGGGAATCAGCCCCAGCATTTT.

The gene calls are TRBV6-5 and TRBJ1-6; TRBD1 matches at 7 bases. Germline CDR1 reads MNHEY; CDR2 reads SVGAGI. The V and J ends lost 7 bases and 12 bases, in that order; junction bases with no gene match: 9. The CDR3 is made up of 13 amino acids. The CDR3 sequence is CASITGDREPLHF. CDR3 coding DNA: TGTGCCAGCATTACAGGGGACCGGGAACCCCTCCACTTT.

This clone turned up a few times. The V gene is TRBV18, the J gene TRBJ2-5; D unclear. Germline V CDR1 and CDR2: KGHSH, LQKENI. Trimming stripped 4 bases from V and 3 bases from J, with 3 bases between. The CDR3 is made up of 11 amino acids. CDR3 sequence (DNA): TGTGCCAGCTCACTCGAAGAGACCCAGTACTTC. It specifies CASSLEETQYF. Variable domain in full (rest from reference TRBV18 and TRBJ2-5): NAGVMQNPRHLVRRRGQEARLRCSPMKGHSHVYWYRQLPEEGLKFMVYLQKENIIDESGMPKERFSAEFPKEGPSILRIQQVVRGDSAAYFCASSLEETQYFGPGTRLLVL.

The V call is TRBV7-9, the J call TRBJ1-4; a weak D match, TRBD1 (6 bases). This CDR3 has 13 amino acids. Germline loops: CDR1 SEHNR, CDR2 FQNEAQ (reference sequence). Trimming stripped 5 bases from V and 3 bases from J, with 7 bases between. CDR3: CASSPGANEKLFF. DNA of the CDR3: TGTGCCAGCAGCCCAGGGGCTAATGAAAAACTGTTTTTT.

The V gene is TRBV29-1, the J gene TRBJ2-7; 7 nucleotides align to TRBD1. Looked up from germline, CDR1 is SQVTM and CDR2 is ANQGSEA. J gave up 0 bases and V 6 bases, and 2 bases lay outside the gene matches. This CDR3 region has 12 residues. The DNA of the CDR3 is TGCAGCGTGGGACAGAGCTCCTACGAGCAGTACTTC. This sequence encodes CSVGQSSYEQYF.

This CDR3 reads CASSPRRGIYEQYF. CDR3 in DNA: TGTGCCAGCAGCCCCCGGCGGGGGATCTACGAGCAGTACTTC. The V and J genes are TRBV6-6 and TRBJ2-7; 7 bases fit TRBD2. Trimming took 6 bases from V and 3 from J; bases not matched to a gene: 8. Germline values: CDR1 MNHNY, CDR2 SVGAGI (reference sequence). This CDR3 region has 14 residues.

This chain connects TRBV3-1 (or the pseudogene TRBV3-2) to TRBJ1-4; D gene ambiguous. The CDR3 has 13 amino acids. V lost 2 bases and J 8 bases, leaving 9 bases between the germline ends. CDR1 is LGHDT, CDR2 YNNKEL, per germline (reference sequence). Written as DNA, the CDR3 is TGTGCCAGCAGCCAAAATTCGGTAGAAAAACTGTTTTTT. It specifies CASSQNSVEKLFF.

This clone was counted between two and nine times. The V and J genes are TRBV19 and TRBJ1-5, with D hard to call. The CDR3 spans 14 residues. Trimming took 3 bases from V and 4 from J, leaving 10 bases between them. Germline V gene data show CDR1 as LNHDA and CDR2 as SQIVND (reference sequence). CDR3 in amino acids: CASSMGRLNQPQHF. The CDR3 coding sequence is TGTGCCAGTAGTATGGGCAGACTAAATCAGCCCCAGCATTTT.

With respect to this clone: The same CDR3 also results from other DNA sequences found in this sample. The V call is TRBV5-1, the J call TRBJ2-7; the match to TRBD2 covers 7 bases. This CDR3 has 14 residues. Germline lookup yields CDR1 SGHRS and CDR2 YFSETQ. The ends lost 0 bases at V and 2 bases at J; junction bases unmatched: 2. CDR3: CASSLAGGTYEQYF. CDR3 sequence (DNA): TGCGCCAGCAGCTTGGCGGGGGGAACCTACGAGCAGTACTTC.

J is TRBJ2-6 and V is TRBV28; 11 bases fit TRBD1. The CDR3 loop spans 19 amino acids. Germline values: CDR1 MDHEN, CDR2 SYDVKM. After removal of 5 bases from V and 4 bases from J, the junction contained 13 bases not matched to a gene. The CDR3 here is CASSDPRGTGGRGANVLTF. CDR3 nucleotides: TGTGCCAGCAGTGACCCTAGAGGGACAGGGGGGCGAGGGGCCAACGTCCTGACTTTC.

V gene TRBV29-1 combines with J gene TRBJ2-5; possibly TRBD2 for D (5 bases). This CDR3 has 15 amino acids. V dropped 7 bases and J dropped 1 base, with 19 bases sitting between them. From germline, CDR1 is SQVTM and CDR2 ANQGSEA. The CDR3 nucleotides are TGCAGCGCCGAGGGTTGGGAATGGGGCCAAGAGACCCAGTACTTC. Its translation is CSAEGWEWGQETQYF. The full variable domain, its missing parts supplied by reference TRBV29-1 and TRBJ2-5, is SAVISQKPSRDICQRGTSLTIQCQVDSQVTMMFWYRQQPGQSLTLIATANQGSEATYESGFVIDKFPISRPNLTFSTLTVSNMSPEDSSIYLCSAEGWEWGQETQYFGPGTRLLVL.

The chain employs TRBV27 and TRBJ1-2; a weak D match, TRBD1 (5 bases). V gave up 4 bases and J gave up 4 bases, with 16 bases separating them. Germline loops: CDR1 MNHEY, CDR2 SMNVEV (reference sequence). The CDR3 spans 15 residues. CDR3 protein: CASSSTGGGVYGYTF. The CDR3 region has the DNA TGTGCCAGCAGTTCTACAGGAGGAGGGGTCTATGGCTACACCTTC.

The chain links TRBV24-1 to TRBJ2-1; D possibly corresponds to TRBD2 (6 bases). The CDR3 length is 19 residues. V lost 7 bases, J lost 0 bases, and 24 bases lay in between. Looked up from germline, CDR1 is KGHDR and CDR2 is SFDVKD. Written as DNA, the CDR3 is TGTGCCACCAGACCACATGAGGGACTTGGGGACTTCTCCTACAATGAGCAGTTCTTC. Residues: CATRPHEGLGDFSYNEQFF.

In its sample, this clone was seen once. J is TRBJ1-1 and V is TRBV19, with TRBD1 identical over 7 bases. The CDR3 extends over 16 amino acids. CDR1 LNHDA and CDR2 SQIVND come from the germline V gene (reference sequence). V was clipped by 9 bases and J by 8 bases; unmatched bases: 21. CDR3 in DNA: TGTGCCAGGAAATCGAAGTGGGGGGAAGGGGGCCGGGAAGCTTTCTTT. The encoded protein is CARKSKWGEGGREAFF.

The chain is built from TRBV18 and TRBJ1-5; 7 bases map to TRBD1. The J segment lost 0 bases and the V segment lost 3 bases, leaving 2 bases of the junction unmatched. CDR3 length equals 15 residues. Per germline, CDR1 KGHSH and CDR2 LQKENI. CDR3 loop: CASSPGQFSNQPQHF. The CDR3 DNA reads as TGTGCCAGCTCACCGGGACAGTTTAGCAATCAGCCCCAGCATTTT.

CDR3 nucleotide sequence: TGTGCCAGCAGCTTTAGCGGCTACGAGCAGTACTTC. This sequence encodes CASSFSGYEQYF. This chain uses TRBV5-6 with TRBJ2-7, with a possible D match to TRBD2 (6 bases). This CDR3 comprises 12 residues. Germline V CDR1 and CDR2: SGHDT, YYEEEE. V was clipped by 2 bases and J by 3 bases, with 6 bases between them.

The chain couples TRBV28 to TRBJ1-5, with 7 bases identical to TRBD1. CDR3 length: 14 residues. The V and J ends lost 7 bases and 3 bases, in that order; junction bases with no gene match: 6. Looked up from germline, CDR1 is MDHEN and CDR2 is SYDVKM. The DNA for the CDR3 is TGTGCCAGCACCTCAGGGACAGCCAATCAGCCCCAGCATTTT. Protein sequence: CASTSGTANQPQHF. Combining the CDR3 with reference TRBV28 and TRBJ1-5 gives the whole variable domain DVKVTQSSRYLVKRTGEKVFLECVQDMDHENMFWYRQDPGLGLRLIYFSYDVKMKEKGDIPEGYSVSREKKERFSLILESASTNQTSMYLCASTSGTANQPQHFGDGTRLSIL.

The genes are TRBV3-1 (or the pseudogene TRBV3-2) and TRBJ2-2; the D gene is possibly TRBD2 (5 bases). V shed 3 bases and J shed 5 bases, with 13 bases lying between them. CDR1 and CDR2 from the germline V gene are LGHDT and YNNKEL (reference sequence). This CDR3 is built from 15 residues. In DNA form, the CDR3 reads TGTGCCAGCAGCCATTCTAGCAAGGATACCGGGGAGCTGTTTTTT. This sequence encodes CASSHSSKDTGELFF.